Each of the 22 T cell receptor beta chains below was sequenced from the same sample in a study of cytomegalovirus exposure and HLA in healthy donors. Use of 60 Vbeta and 13 Jbeta primers characterized the PCR. Libraries were prepared by immunoSEQ multiplex PCR; TCRdb keeps only in-frame clonotypes and omits some of them. The table has around 190,000 clones, around 76% seen once; the top ten hold around 1.9%. Sequenced input: PBMCs. The receptors here all came from a man aged 25 to 45 in good health and CMV-seronegative.

The chain carries TRBV27 and TRBJ2-1; D may be TRBD1 (6 bases). V was clipped by 2 bases and J by 2 bases, with 13 bases between them. Germline lookup yields CDR1 MNHEY and CDR2 SMNVEV (reference sequence). The CDR3 contains 16 residues. CDR3 nucleotides: TGTGCCAGCAGTTTACAAGGGGGAAGGACCTACAATGAGCAGTTCTTC. This encodes CASSLQGGRTYNEQFF.

V and J are TRBV10-3 and TRBJ1-5, with D tentatively TRBD1 (5 bases). Germline CDR1 reads ENHRY; CDR2 reads SYGVKD. With 6 bases removed from V and 4 bases from J, the gap between germline ends came to 16 bases. The length of the CDR3 is 15 residues. The CDR3 loop reads CAIRPGESKNQPQHF. The CDR3 coding sequence is TGTGCCATCAGGCCGGGGGAGAGTAAAAATCAGCCCCAGCATTTT.

In its sample, this clone ranks as medium-sized. The chain employs TRBV7-9 and TRBJ2-7; 8 positions agree with TRBD1. The length of the CDR3 is 16 residues. J gave up 2 bases and V 4 bases, and 10 bases lay outside the gene matches. In germline, CDR1 is SEHNR, CDR2 FQNEAQ (reference sequence). The CDR3 region is CASSSPRQGLTYEQYF. The CDR3 DNA follows: TGTGCCAGCAGCTCACCTCGACAGGGGCTCACCTACGAGCAGTACTTC.

J is TRBJ1-4 and V is TRBV28; 8 nucleotides line up with TRBD1. V dropped 6 bases and J dropped 5; count of bases not matched to a gene: 8. The length of the CDR3 is 15 residues. Germline loops: CDR1 MDHEN, CDR2 SYDVKM. The CDR3 loop is CASSLGQGGNEKLFF. CDR3 DNA sequence: TGTGCCAGCAGCCTCGGACAGGGAGGCAATGAAAAACTGTTTTTT.

This clone was picked up one time. The V and J genes are TRBV7-2 and TRBJ2-2; TRBD2 matches 8 bases. Germline CDR1 reads SGHTA; CDR2 reads FQGNSA. CDR3 size: 14 residues. V was pared by 1 base and J by 9 bases, with 4 bases of the junction left unmatched. The CDR3 is CASSLVRGGRELFF. The CDR3 coding sequence is TGTGCCAGCAGCTTAGTACGGGGGGGGCGGGAGCTGTTTTTT.

The genes are TRBV5-3 and TRBJ2-1; 7 bases are shared with TRBD2. TRBV5-3 is filed as an ORF, its function uncertain. V shed 3 bases, J shed 8 bases, and the junction held 11 bases outside the gene matches. The CDR3 extends over 15 amino acids. The CDR3 loop reads CARSSRTSIRYEQFF. The CDR3 DNA is TGTGCCAGAAGCTCCCGGACTAGTATCCGGTATGAGCAGTTCTTC.

This clone was counted once. J is TRBJ1-1 and V is TRBV28, with D maybe TRBD1 (6 bases). Germline CDR1 is MDHEN and CDR2 is SYDVKM. The CDR3 sequence is 14 residues long. Trimming removed 6 bases from V and 1 base from J, with 12 bases in between. CDR3 sequence (DNA): TGTGCCAGCAGCCCGGGACATTCGAACACTGAAGCTTTCTTT. Protein product: CASSPGHSNTEAFF.

J is TRBJ1-1 and V is TRBV30; D not resolved. The CDR3 extends over 12 amino acids. Trimming took off 0 bases at V and 11 bases at J, with 13 bases between the two ends. Germline lookup yields CDR1 GTSNPN and CDR2 SVGIG (reference sequence). The CDR3 region has the DNA TGTGCCTGGAGTGTACTAGAAGGAGTGGCTTTCTTT. It translates to CAWSVLEGVAFF.

The V gene is TRBV19, the J gene TRBJ2-1, with 8 bases that match TRBD2. The germline V gene encodes CDR1 LNHDA and CDR2 SQIVND (reference sequence). Losses at the gene ends were 3 bases for V and 2 bases for J; bases not matched to a gene: 3. The CDR3 is 15 residues long. CDR3 coding DNA: TGTGCCAGTAGTATCGGTAGCGGGACCTACAATGAGCAGTTCTTC. It translates to CASSIGSGTYNEQFF.

The V gene is TRBV5-1, the J gene TRBJ2-7; 10 bases are a match to TRBD1. This CDR3 spans 15 amino acids. Germline loops: CDR1 SGHRS, CDR2 YFSETQ. The junction had 3 bases not matched to a gene; V was cut back by 3 bases and J by 0 bases. The CDR3 loop is CASSSGTGVSYEQYF. In DNA, the CDR3 is TGCGCCAGCAGCTCCGGGACAGGGGTCTCCTACGAGCAGTACTTC.

The chain joins TRBV30 to TRBJ2-5; D unclear. The J call may be wrong; the DNA end is better matched by TRBJ2-7. CDR1 is GTSNPN, CDR2 SVGIG, per germline (reference sequence). This CDR3 spans 12 amino acids. The CDR3 region has the DNA TGTGCCTGGAGTTACCGAGGCCACGAGCAGTACTTC. It is translated as CAWSYRGHEQYF.

The chain is built from TRBV2 and TRBJ2-5; D is ambiguous. V gave up 1 base and J gave up 2 bases, with 8 bases separating them. The CDR3 spans 14 residues. Looked up from germline, CDR1 is SNHLY and CDR2 is FYNNEI. CDR3 protein: CASSEEPGQETQYF. CDR3 nucleotides: TGTGCCAGCAGTGAAGAGCCAGGACAAGAGACCCAGTACTTC.

This clone was detected a few times. The J gene is TRBJ2-3, the V gene TRBV7-6, with D possibly TRBD1 on 6 matching bases. CDR1 SGHVS and CDR2 FNYEAQ come from the germline V gene. The CDR3 runs to 14 residues. V dropped 5 bases and J dropped 2 bases, with 11 bases sitting between them. The CDR3 sequence is CASSVYRDTDTQYF. Written as DNA, the CDR3 is TGTGCCAGCAGCGTATACAGGGACACAGATACGCAGTATTTT.

The genes are TRBV6-5 and TRBJ2-7; the match to TRBD1 covers 8 bases. CDR3 length: 14 residues. The germline gives CDR1 MNHEY, CDR2 SVGAGI. The V gene end was trimmed by 6 bases and the J gene end by 5 bases; junction bases not matched to a gene: 9. In DNA form, the CDR3 reads TGTGCCAGCAGGATGGACAGGGTTTCCCACGAGCAGTACTTC. Protein product: CASRMDRVSHEQYF.

This clone was found a few times. The rearrangement links TRBV6-4 to TRBJ1-1; 7 positions agree with TRBD1. The CDR3 sequence is 14 residues long. The germline V gene has CDR1 MRHNA and CDR2 SNTAGT. Trimming cost V 5 bases and J 6 bases; bases outside gene matches: 9. CDR3 region: CASSSAGGTAEAFF. The CDR3 region has the DNA TGTGCCAGCAGTTCGGCAGGGGGAACGGCTGAAGCTTTCTTT.

The rearrangement links TRBV28 to TRBJ2-7, with D unclear. Trimming shortened V by 2 bases and J by 6 bases, and 11 bases separated the two germline ends. The CDR3 covers 13 residues. Per the germline V gene, CDR1 is MDHEN and CDR2 is SYDVKM. The CDR3 is CASSLTDSVEQYF. CDR3 coding DNA: TGTGCCAGCAGTTTAACCGACTCGGTCGAGCAGTACTTC.

This sequence joins TRBV7-9 and TRBJ2-1; D is uncertain. In germline, CDR1 is SEHNR, CDR2 FQNEAQ (reference sequence). The CDR3 sequence is 14 residues long. The germline V and J ends were trimmed by 0 bases and 5 bases, with 8 bases remaining between them. CDR3 in amino acids: CASSLAALDNEQFF. The DNA for the CDR3 is TGTGCCAGCAGCTTAGCTGCACTGGACAATGAGCAGTTCTTC.

This sequence joins TRBV5-1 and TRBJ2-7; TRBD2 matches 9 bases. This CDR3 comprises 15 residues. The germline V gene has CDR1 SGHRS and CDR2 YFSETQ. The junction had 11 bases not matched to a gene; V was cut back by 4 bases and J by 6 bases. The chain's CDR3 is CASSPGGGGAREQYF. Here the CDR3 DNA reads TGCGCCAGCAGCCCAGGCGGGGGGGGCGCTCGCGAGCAGTACTTC. Full variable domain (remainder filled in from reference TRBV5-1 and TRBJ2-7): KAGVTQTPRYLIKTRGQQVTLSCSPISGHRSVSWYQQTPGQGLQFLFEYFSETQRNKGNFPGRFSGRQFSNSRSEMNVSTLELGDSALYLCASSPGGGGAREQYFGPGTRLTVT.

The V gene is TRBV5-1, the J gene TRBJ2-7; D remains unclear. V lost 1 base and J 3 bases, leaving 14 bases between the germline ends. Per germline, CDR1 SGHRS and CDR2 YFSETQ. CDR3 length: 15 residues. The CDR3 loop is CASSLSSRVNYEQYF. The CDR3 bases are TGCGCCAGCAGCTTGTCTTCTCGAGTTAACTACGAGCAGTACTTC.

V is TRBV7-2 and J is TRBJ2-4; 8 nucleotides line up with TRBD1. After removal of 3 bases from V and 9 bases from J, the junction contained 7 bases not matched to a gene. The CDR3 is made up of 14 amino acids. Germline V lookup: CDR1 SGHTA, CDR2 FQGNSA. The CDR3 sequence is CASSLDRVSGIQYF. The CDR3 bases are TGTGCCAGCAGCTTGGACAGGGTTTCTGGCATTCAGTACTTC. The variable domain in full, completed from reference TRBV7-2 and TRBJ2-4, reads GAGVSQSPSNKVTEKGKDVELRCDPISGHTALYWYRQSLGQGLEFLIYFQGNSAPDKSGLPSDRFSAERTGGSVSTLTIQRTQQEDSAVYLCASSLDRVSGIQYFGAGTRLSVL.

The CDR3 DNA follows: TGTGCCAGCAGTGCTAGCAGGGGGCTTTACAATGAGCAGTTCTTC. Translation gives CASSASRGLYNEQFF. The rearrangement joins TRBV2 to TRBJ2-1; 8 bases map to TRBD1. Germline CDR1 and CDR2: SNHLY and FYNNEI. The length of the CDR3 is 15 residues. J was trimmed by 4 bases and V by 4 bases; bases with no gene match: 6. Variable domain in full (rest from reference TRBV2 and TRBJ2-1): EPEVTQTPSHQVTQMGQEVILRCVPISNHLYFYWYRQILGQKVEFLVSFYNNEISEKSEIFDDQFSVERPDGSNFTLKIRSTKLEDSAMYFCASSASRGLYNEQFFGPGTRLTVL.

The genes are TRBV7-9 and TRBJ2-1; 8 bases match TRBD2. The V gene end was trimmed by 4 bases and the J gene end by 10 bases; junction bases not matched to a gene: 9. Germline CDR1 reads SEHNR; CDR2 reads FQNEAQ (reference sequence). This CDR3 spans 14 amino acids. CDR3 loop: CASSWTSRGGEQFF. The CDR3 DNA sequence: TGTGCCAGCAGCTGGACTAGCAGAGGGGGAGAGCAGTTCTTC.